These T cell receptor beta chains were read from a single sample in a study of OX40 agonist ivuxolimab in advanced cancers. Assay: immunoSEQ multiplex PCR; the TCRdb copy retains only in-frame clones and omits some. The top ten clones hold roughly 8.4% of a sample with about 83,000 clones, about 89% of them seen once. Material: CD4+ or CD8+ T cells sorted from blood, obtained in a trial of the OX40 agonist ivuxolimab. These receptors originate from an adult with an advanced solid tumor such as melanoma, head and neck, liver or kidney cancer. CDR3s include the opening cysteine and the closing phenylalanine or tryptophan. A D gene is named only where the DNA matches it firmly. Clone size is shown for a subset of rows, as once, few, many or a class of expanded clone.

D gene: .
J gene: TRBJ2-3
clone size: .
V gene: TRBV11-2
CDR3 protein: CASSLAIEDRDTQYF
CDR3 DNA: TGTGCCAGCAGCTTAGCGATTGAGGACCGAGATACGCAGTATTTT

D gene: TRBD1
J gene: TRBJ1-3
clone size: .
V gene: TRBV7-2
CDR3 protein: CASSSSQGAKAGNTIYF
CDR3 DNA: TGTGCCAGCAGCTCCTCTCAGGGGGCCAAAGCTGGAAACACCATATATTTT

D gene: .
J gene: TRBJ1-4
clone size: .
V gene: TRBV13
CDR3 protein: CASSLGAGRYTQTNEKLFF
CDR3 DNA: TGTGCCAGCAGCTTAGGCGCAGGGAGATATACGCAAACTAATGAAAAACTGTTTTTT

D gene: .
J gene: TRBJ2-3
clone size: .
V gene: TRBV28
CDR3 protein: CASSSFTGPSSTDTQYF
CDR3 DNA: TGTGCCAGCAGTTCGTTTACAGGTCCCTCTAGCACAGATACGCAGTATTTT

D gene: .
J gene: TRBJ2-1
clone size: .
V gene: TRBV13
CDR3 protein: CASSLSRAGGTNNEQFF
CDR3 DNA: TGTGCCAGCAGCTTATCTCGGGCAGGTGGGACCAACAATGAGCAGTTCTTC

D gene: TRBD1
J gene: TRBJ1-1
clone size: .
V gene: TRBV19
CDR3 protein: CASSIGTGGAAFF
CDR3 DNA: TGTGCCAGTAGTATCGGGACAGGGGGCGCAGCTTTCTTT

D gene: TRBD2
J gene: TRBJ2-1
clone size: .
V gene: TRBV27
CDR3 protein: CASSWETSGREYNEQFF
CDR3 DNA: TGTGCCAGCAGTTGGGAGACTAGCGGGAGGGAATACAATGAGCAGTTCTTC

D gene: .
J gene: TRBJ2-7
clone size: .
V gene: TRBV28
CDR3 protein: CASSHYRPPDYMEEQYF
CDR3 DNA: TGTGCCAGCAGTCATTACAGGCCACCGGACTATATGGAAGAGCAGTACTTC

D gene: .
J gene: TRBJ1-2
clone size: .
V gene: TRBV6-5
CDR3 protein: CASSYRASNYGYTF
CDR3 DNA: TGTGCCAGCAGTTACAGGGCTTCTAACTATGGCTACACCTTC

D gene: TRBD2
J gene: TRBJ2-2
clone size: .
V gene: TRBV27
CDR3 protein: CASSQLAGELFF
CDR3 DNA: TGTGCCAGCAGCCAACTAGCGGGGGAGCTGTTTTTT

D gene: .
J gene: TRBJ2-2
clone size: .
V gene: TRBV28
CDR3 protein: CASRKGLTGELFF
CDR3 DNA: TGTGCCAGCAGAAAGGGGTTAACCGGGGAGCTGTTTTTT

D gene: TRBD2
J gene: TRBJ2-1
clone size: .
V gene: TRBV4-3
CDR3 protein: CASSQGVWGGSSYNEQFF
CDR3 DNA: TGCGCCAGCAGCCAAGGCGTATGGGGCGGGAGCTCCTACAATGAGCAGTTCTTC

D gene: .
J gene: TRBJ1-1
clone size: once
V gene: TRBV5-4
CDR3 protein: CASSFRLSSNTEAFF
CDR3 DNA: TGTGCCAGCAGCTTTCGGTTAAGCTCGAACACTGAAGCTTTCTTT

D gene: .
J gene: TRBJ2-3
clone size: .
V gene: TRBV10-3
CDR3 protein: CAISESARFDTQYF
CDR3 DNA: TGTGCCATCAGTGAGTCGGCTCGGTTTGATACGCAGTATTTT

D gene: .
J gene: TRBJ2-3
clone size: .
V gene: TRBV7-9
CDR3 protein: CASSLPVLPDTQYF
CDR3 DNA: TGTGCCAGCAGCTTACCTGTTTTACCAGATACGCAGTATTTT

D gene: .
J gene: TRBJ2-1
clone size: .
V gene: TRBV6-5
CDR3 protein: CASSYGTVPYNEQFF
CDR3 DNA: TGTGCCAGCAGTTATGGGACCGTCCCCTACAATGAGCAGTTCTTC

D gene: TRBD1
J gene: TRBJ1-1
clone size: .
V gene: TRBV15
CDR3 protein: CATRASGTGGYTEAFF
CDR3 DNA: TGTGCCACCAGAGCCTCCGGGACAGGGGGGTACACTGAAGCTTTCTTT

D gene: TRBD1
J gene: TRBJ1-1
clone size: .
V gene: TRBV19
CDR3 protein: CASSAGGTEAFF
CDR3 DNA: TGTGCCAGTAGTGCAGGGGGCACTGAAGCTTTCTTT

D gene: .
J gene: TRBJ1-1
clone size: .
V gene: TRBV28
CDR3 protein: CASSPLWDEAFF
CDR3 DNA: TGTGCCAGCAGTCCTCTCTGGGATGAAGCTTTCTTT